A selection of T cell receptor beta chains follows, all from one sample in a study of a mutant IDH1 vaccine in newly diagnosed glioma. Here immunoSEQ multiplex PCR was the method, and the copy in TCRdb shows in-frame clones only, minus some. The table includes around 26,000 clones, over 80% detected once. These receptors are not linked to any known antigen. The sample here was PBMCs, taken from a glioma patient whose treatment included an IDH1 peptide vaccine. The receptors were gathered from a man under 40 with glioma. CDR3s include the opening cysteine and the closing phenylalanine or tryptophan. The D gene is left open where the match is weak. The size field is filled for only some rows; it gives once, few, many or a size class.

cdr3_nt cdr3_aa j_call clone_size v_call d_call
TGTGCCAGCATGCTCGCGTCGAACACTGAAGCTTTCTTT CASMLASNTEAFF TRBJ1-1 few TRBV6-5 .
TGTGCCATCGGGGAGACGGACGCGAACACCGGGGAGCTGTTTTTT CAIGETDANTGELFF TRBJ2-2 . TRBV10-3 .
TGTGCCTGGCCTCGTGAGGGGCAGAAAGCGAGCAATCAGCCCCAGCATTTT CAWPREGQKASNQPQHF TRBJ1-5 . TRBV19 .
TGTGCCAGCAGCTTGAGAGGGGGATTTGGGGCCAACGTCCTGACTTTC CASSLRGGFGANVLTF TRBJ2-6 . TRBV5-6 .
TGTGCCACCAGCAGGTGGGATACGCAGTATTTT CATSRWDTQYF TRBJ2-3 . TRBV15 .
TGCGCCAGCAGCCAAGAAGGGATAGAAACTAATGAGCAGTTCTTC CASSQEGIETNEQFF TRBJ2-1 . TRBV4-1 .
TGTGCCACCAGCAGAGTAGGTCGGCTGAACACTGAAGCTTTCTTT CATSRVGRLNTEAFF TRBJ1-1 . TRBV15 .
TGCGCCAGCAGCAGGACAGGCCTGGGGGACGAGCAGTACTTC CASSRTGLGDEQYF TRBJ2-7 . TRBV5-1 TRBD1
TGTGCCAGCAGCCCATTGGACAGGGACAATGAGCAGTTCTTC CASSPLDRDNEQFF TRBJ2-1 . TRBV5-4 TRBD1
TGTGCCAGCAGCACTCGACAGGGAACCCAGCCCCAGCATTTT CASSTRQGTQPQHF TRBJ1-5 . TRBV7-2 TRBD1
TGTGCCAGCAGCGTAGGGGACAGGAAATACAATGAGCAGTTCTTC CASSVGDRKYNEQFF TRBJ2-1 . TRBV9 TRBD1
TGTGCCAGCAGCGGACTAGCGTTTGAGCAGTTCTTC CASSGLAFEQFF TRBJ2-1 . TRBV5-6 TRBD2
TGTGCCAGCAGTGCTGCTAGTTACATTGAAGCTTTCTTT CASSAASYIEAFF TRBJ1-1 . TRBV2 .
TGTGCCAGCAGCCGAATAGCAGGGTCACCCTACGAGCAGTACTTC CASSRIAGSPYEQYF TRBJ2-7 . TRBV6-5 .
TGTGCCAGTAGCCCCGGACATGGGAGAAGAAACACCATATATTTT CASSPGHGRRNTIYF TRBJ1-3 . TRBV19 .
TGCGCCAGCGGTCAGAGGGCGGGAGAGACCCAGTACTTC CASGQRAGETQYF TRBJ2-5 . TRBV5-1 .
TGTGCCAGCAGTGAATCGTACGGGAACTATGGCTACACCTTC CASSESYGNYGYTF TRBJ1-2 once TRBV6-1 .
TGTGCCAGCAACCCGGGAGTTGGTCAGCCCCAGCATTTT CASNPGVGQPQHF TRBJ1-5 . TRBV7-9 .
TGTGCCAGTAGTATAGATCCCAGATTCAATCAGCCCCAGCATTTT CASSIDPRFNQPQHF TRBJ1-5 . TRBV19 .
TGTGCCTGGAGGAATCCAGGCGGGGGCCAGCCCCAGCATTTT CAWRNPGGGQPQHF TRBJ1-5 . TRBV30 .
TGCGCCAGCAGCTTGGACAGGGGGTATGGCTACACCTTC CASSLDRGYGYTF TRBJ1-2 . TRBV5-1 TRBD1
TGTGCCAGCAGTCATGGGGACAGGGTCCACGAGCAGTACTTC CASSHGDRVHEQYF TRBJ2-7 . TRBV6-9 TRBD1
TGTGCCAGCAGCTTGGAACAGGGAAATATTGGGGCCAACGTCCTGACTTTC CASSLEQGNIGANVLTF TRBJ2-6 . TRBV5-6 .
TGTGCCAGCAGAAAAGAAGGTGGAGCTCAGCCCCAGCATTTT CASRKEGGAQPQHF TRBJ1-5 . TRBV27 .
TGTGCCAGTACCCCGACCCGTAGTCGGGGGGATCAGCCCCAGCATTTT CASTPTRSRGDQPQHF TRBJ1-5 . TRBV19 .
TGTGCCAGCATCGACCCCCGACAAGTTCCACGGTTCTTC CASIDPRQVPRFF TRBJ2-1 . TRBV2 .
TGTGCCAGCAGTTACTCGAGGACAGCTCAGCCCCAGCATTTT CASSYSRTAQPQHF TRBJ1-5 few TRBV6-5 .
TGCAGCGTTGGGCCGCGTGGTGAGCAGTACTTC CSVGPRGEQYF TRBJ2-7 once TRBV29-1 .
TGTGCCAGCAGTAGGACAGGGGCTAACTATGGCTACACCTTC CASSRTGANYGYTF TRBJ1-2 . TRBV7-2 TRBD1
TGTGCCAGCAGTTACCCTAGCGAGACCCAAACCTACGAGCAGTACTTC CASSYPSETQTYEQYF TRBJ2-7 . TRBV28 .
TGTGCCAGCAGACCTCAGGGGGGAAGCAATCAGCCCCAGCATTTT CASRPQGGSNQPQHF TRBJ1-5 . TRBV6-5 TRBD1
TGTGCCAGCAGCCGAGGGGGCCAGTTAGAGGAAAAACTGTTTTTT CASSRGGQLEEKLFF TRBJ1-4 few TRBV5-4 TRBD1